The rows below give T cell receptor beta chains drawn from one sample of a study of T cells in localized non-small cell lung cancer. The table came from immunoSEQ multiplex PCR; TCRdb's copy has only in-frame clones and leaves some out. The profile shows tens of thousands of clones, around nine tenths of them singletons. The material sequenced was peripheral blood, taken before any cancer treatment. The origin of the receptors is a female donor over 55 with stage I lung adenocarcinoma. Each CDR3 is given with its conserved first and last residue. The D gene is left open where the match is weak. Not all rows give a size; the values are once, few, many and, for expanded clones, a class.

TRBD1 | - | TRBJ2-7 | TRBV7-9 | TGTGCCAGCAGCTCGATCTCCGGGACAGGGGCCTACGAGCAGTACTTC | CASSSISGTGAYEQYF
- | - | TRBJ2-1 | TRBV2 | TGTGCCAGCAAAGAACCCCGGGGAGTCAATGAGCAGTTCTTC | CASKEPRGVNEQFF
TRBD1 | - | TRBJ1-2 | TRBV28 | TGTGCCATCCGTCCGGGACAGGGGGCCCGAGGCTACACCTTC | CAIRPGQGARGYTF
TRBD2 | - | TRBJ2-5 | TRBV11-2 | TGTGCCAGCAGCTTAGGGACTAGGAGGGAGACCCAGTACTTC | CASSLGTRRETQYF
TRBD1 | - | TRBJ1-2 | TRBV9 | TGTGCCAGCAGCGTAGGAACGGGACAGATCTCCTATGGCTACACCTTC | CASSVGTGQISYGYTF
- | - | TRBJ1-2 | TRBV6-5 | TGTGCCAGTTCGGACAGTCGAGGCTACACCTTC | CASSDSRGYTF
TRBD2 | - | TRBJ2-2 | TRBV2 | TGTGCCAGCAGAGTAGCGGGGGGAAACACCGGGGAGCTGTTTTTT | CASRVAGGNTGELFF
- | - | TRBJ2-3 | TRBV21-1 | TGTGCCAGCAGCAACCGGGGGGGGGCCCGTCGCCTTCATACGCAGTATTTT | CASSNRGGARRLHTQYF
TRBD1 | - | TRBJ2-5 | TRBV5-1 | TGCGCCAGCACCAAACCGGGACAGGGTCGGGCACAAGAGACCCAGTACTTC | CASTKPGQGRAQETQYF
- | - | TRBJ2-1 | TRBV5-1 | TGCGCCAGCAGCGGAGCTGGGTTCAATGAGCAGTTCTTC | CASSGAGFNEQFF
TRBD1 | - | TRBJ2-2 | TRBV2 | TGTGCCAGCATAGGTAGCTTGGGACAGGTTACCGGGGAGCTGTTTTTT | CASIGSLGQVTGELFF
- | - | TRBJ1-3 | TRBV6-5 | TGTGCCAGCAGTTACTCACGGGCTAGCTCTGGAAACACCATATATTTT | CASSYSRASSGNTIYF
- | - | TRBJ1-3 | TRBV9 | TGTGCCAGCAGCGTAGGGGTAGGAGGGAGCTCTGGAAACACCATATATTTT | CASSVGVGGSSGNTIYF
TRBD2 | - | TRBJ2-1 | TRBV2 | TGTGCCAGCAGTGAAGGCCGGGGGGGCCTAGAGCAGTTCTTC | CASSEGRGGLEQFF
- | - | TRBJ1-1 | TRBV6-6 | TGTGCCAGCAGCTATACAGAATTCCCGAACACTGAAGCTTTCTTT | CASSYTEFPNTEAFF
- | - | TRBJ2-3 | TRBV5-1 | TGCGCCAGCAGCGGGGGACGTTCGGTAGATACGCAGTATTTT | CASSGGRSVDTQYF
- | - | TRBJ1-6 | TRBV25-1 | TGTGCCAGCAGCGGACGGACTAATTCACCCCTCCACTTT | CASSGRTNSPLHF
TRBD1 | - | TRBJ2-7 | TRBV4-2 | TGTGCCAGCAGCCAAGATGGGGGTCGGGACAGAGCCTACGAGCAGTACTTC | CASSQDGGRDRAYEQYF
TRBD1 | - | TRBJ2-2 | TRBV5-1 | TGCGCCAGCAGTACGGGACAGGTGAACACCGGGGAGCTGTTTTTT | CASSTGQVNTGELFF
TRBD2 | - | TRBJ2-1 | TRBV9 | TGTGCCAGCAGCCCGACTAGCGGGGAACGAGATGAGCAGTTCTTC | CASSPTSGERDEQFF
- | - | TRBJ1-5 | TRBV6-5 | TGTGCCAGCAGTTACTCGGGCAGGGGCAGGAATCAGCCCCAGCATTTT | CASSYSGRGRNQPQHF
- | once | TRBJ1-1 | TRBV19 | TGTGCCAGTAGTTCACGAAGGAGCACTGAAGCTTTCTTT | CASSSRRSTEAFF
TRBD1 | - | TRBJ2-3 | TRBV19 | TGTGCCAGCTCCACGACAGGGAAGGGGACAGATACGCAGTATTTT | CASSTTGKGTDTQYF
- | - | TRBJ1-3 | TRBV7-2 | TGTGCCAGCAGTCAAACTAACTCTGGAAACACCATATATTTT | CASSQTNSGNTIYF
- | - | TRBJ1-5 | TRBV27 | TGTGCCAGCAGTTTAGGGGCGTTGGTAGAAGGCAATCAGCCCCAGCATTTT | CASSLGALVEGNQPQHF
TRBD1 | - | TRBJ2-2 | TRBV5-1 | TGCGCCAGCAGCTTGGGCAGGACAGGGATGACCGGGGAGCTGTTTTTT | CASSLGRTGMTGELFF
- | - | TRBJ1-3 | TRBV10-3 | TGTGCCATAGAATCCACTGGAAACACCATATATTTT | CAIESTGNTIYF
TRBD1 | - | TRBJ1-2 | TRBV6-1 | TGTGCCAGCAGTCCTGGACAGGGAGGGTTGAAGGGCTACACCTTC | CASSPGQGGLKGYTF
- | - | TRBJ1-1 | TRBV11-2 | TGTGCCAGCCAATCCCTCACCCTCTACACTGAAGCTTTCTTT | CASQSLTLYTEAFF
- | - | TRBJ1-2 | TRBV6-5 | TGTGCCAGCAGTTACGTAGACGGCTATGGCTACACCTTC | CASSYVDGYGYTF
- | - | TRBJ1-2 | TRBV29-1 | TGCAGCGTTGAAGAGGGGGCCAGGGCGGGCGGCTACACCTTC | CSVEEGARAGGYTF
- | - | TRBJ1-1 | TRBV5-1 | TGCGCCAGCACATCTACCTGGGTCCAGAACACTGAAGCTTTCTTT | CASTSTWVQNTEAFF